The clone carrying this TCR beta chain was detected only once. The germline V and J ends were trimmed by 5 bases and 2 bases, with 13 bases remaining between them. CDR1 is MDHEN, CDR2 SYDVKM, per germline. The length of the CDR3 is 14 residues. Sequencing was performed with immunoSEQ multiplex PCR; in TCRdb, only in-frame clones are kept and a portion is missing. Of hundreds of thousands of clones listed, 88% are singletons. This sample was included in a study of shared T cell receptors in the human thymus. The data were also submitted as part of a second study, on human thymus T cells.

The TCR originated in a boy under two years old with a congenital heart defect. Material: thymocytes. The gene calls are TRBV28 and TRBJ2-7; D is perhaps TRBD1 (6 bases). CDR3 loop: CASSNRVPPYEQYF. DNA of the CDR3: TGTGCCAGCAGTAACAGGGTCCCCCCCTACGAGCAGTACTTC.